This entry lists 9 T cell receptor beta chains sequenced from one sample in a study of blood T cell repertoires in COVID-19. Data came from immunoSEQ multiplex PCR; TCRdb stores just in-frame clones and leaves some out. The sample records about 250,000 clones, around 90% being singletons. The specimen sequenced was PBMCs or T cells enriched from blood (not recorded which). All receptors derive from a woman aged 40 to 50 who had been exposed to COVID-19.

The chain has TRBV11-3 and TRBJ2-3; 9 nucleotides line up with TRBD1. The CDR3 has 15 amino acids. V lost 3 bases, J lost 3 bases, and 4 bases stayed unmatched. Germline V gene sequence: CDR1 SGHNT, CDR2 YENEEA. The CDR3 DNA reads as TGTGCCAGCAGCTTGATGACAGGGGGAACAGATACGCAGTATTTT. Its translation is CASSLMTGGTDTQYF. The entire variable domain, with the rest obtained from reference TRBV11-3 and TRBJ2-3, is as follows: EAGVVQSPRYKIIEKKQPVAFWCNPISGHNTLYWYLQNLGQGPELLIRYENEEAVDDSQLPKDRFSAERLKGVDSTLKIQPAELGDSAVYLCASSLMTGGTDTQYFGPGTRLTVL.

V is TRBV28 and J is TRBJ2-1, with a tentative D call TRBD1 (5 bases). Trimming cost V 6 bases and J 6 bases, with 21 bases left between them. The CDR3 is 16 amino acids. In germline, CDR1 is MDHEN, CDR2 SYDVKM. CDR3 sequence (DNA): TGTGCCAGCAGAAAACGAGTGCTCAGGGTGGTCAATGAGCAGTTCTTC. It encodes CASRKRVLRVVNEQFF.

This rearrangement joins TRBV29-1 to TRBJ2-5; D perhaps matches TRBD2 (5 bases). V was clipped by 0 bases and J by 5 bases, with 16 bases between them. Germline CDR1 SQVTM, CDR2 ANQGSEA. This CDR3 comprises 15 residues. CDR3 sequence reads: CSVEDRVGVGETQYF. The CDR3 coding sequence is TGCAGCGTTGAAGATCGGGTCGGGGTTGGGGAGACCCAGTACTTC.

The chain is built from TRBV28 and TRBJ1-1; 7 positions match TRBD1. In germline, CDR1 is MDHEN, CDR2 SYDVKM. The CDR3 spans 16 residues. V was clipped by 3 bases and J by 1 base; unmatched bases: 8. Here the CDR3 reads CASSLGTAPRNTEAFF. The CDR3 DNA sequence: TGTGCCAGCAGTTTGGGGACAGCCCCGCGGAACACTGAAGCTTTCTTT. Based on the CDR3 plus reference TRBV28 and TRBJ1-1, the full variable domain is DVKVTQSSRYLVKRTGEKVFLECVQDMDHENMFWYRQDPGLGLRLIYFSYDVKMKEKGDIPEGYSVSREKKERFSLILESASTNQTSMYLCASSLGTAPRNTEAFFGQGTRLTVV.

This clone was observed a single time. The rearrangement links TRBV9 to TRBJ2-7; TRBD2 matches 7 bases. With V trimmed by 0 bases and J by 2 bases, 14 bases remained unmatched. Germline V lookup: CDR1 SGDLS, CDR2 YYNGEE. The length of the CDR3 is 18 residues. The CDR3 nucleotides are TGTGCCAGCAGCGTAGAACCGTCCGGAGCGGGGCTTGCCTACGAGCAGTACTTC. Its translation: CASSVEPSGAGLAYEQYF.

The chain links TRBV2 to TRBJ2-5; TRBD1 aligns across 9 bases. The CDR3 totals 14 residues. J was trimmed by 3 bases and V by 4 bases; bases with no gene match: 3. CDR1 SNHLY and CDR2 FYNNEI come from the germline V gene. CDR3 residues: CASSGQGVEETQYF. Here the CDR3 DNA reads TGTGCCAGCAGTGGACAGGGGGTGGAAGAGACCCAGTACTTC.

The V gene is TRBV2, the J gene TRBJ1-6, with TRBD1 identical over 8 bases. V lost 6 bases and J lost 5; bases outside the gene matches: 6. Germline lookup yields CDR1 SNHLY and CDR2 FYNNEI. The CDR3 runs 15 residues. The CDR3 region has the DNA TGTGCCAGCAGGACGACAGGGGCGAATAATTCACCCCTCCACTTT. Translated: CASRTTGANNSPLHF.

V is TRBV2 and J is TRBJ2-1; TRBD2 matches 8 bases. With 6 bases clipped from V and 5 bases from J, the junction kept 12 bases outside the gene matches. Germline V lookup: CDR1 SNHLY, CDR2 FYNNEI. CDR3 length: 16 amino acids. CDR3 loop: CASREIAGLTHNEQFF. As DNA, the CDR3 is TGTGCCAGCAGGGAAATAGCGGGACTGACCCACAATGAGCAGTTCTTC.

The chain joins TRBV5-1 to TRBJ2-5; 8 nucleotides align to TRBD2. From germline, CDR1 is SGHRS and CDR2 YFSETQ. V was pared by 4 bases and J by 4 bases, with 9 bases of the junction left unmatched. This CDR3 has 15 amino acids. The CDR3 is CASSTRPGGLETQYF. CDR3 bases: TGCGCCAGCAGCACCCGACCGGGGGGGCTAGAGACCCAGTACTTC.